One and the same sample provided the 9 T cell receptor beta chains below, sequenced in a study of graft-versus-host responses after intestinal transplantation. For these receptors, no antigen is known. The assay was immunoSEQ multiplex PCR, and TCRdb's table has in-frame clones only and misses some. The table records roughly 100,000 clones, 93% of them present only once. This specimen consisted of unstimulated CD8+ T cells sorted from spleen or lymph node cells, obtained before intestinal transplant. These receptors were taken from a human donor who received an intestinal transplant.

A single count supports this clone. The V and J genes are TRBV11-1 and TRBJ2-3; D gene ambiguous. The CDR3 length is 12 residues. V was clipped by 2 bases and J by 2 bases, with 2 bases between them. The V gene's germline CDR1 is SGHAT and CDR2 FQDESV (reference sequence). The CDR3 is CASSLFTDTQYF. In DNA, the CDR3 is TGTGCCAGCAGCTTATTCACAGATACGCAGTATTTT. Drawing the rest from reference TRBV11-1 and TRBJ2-3, the complete variable domain is EAEVAQSPRYKITEKSQAVAFWCDPISGHATLYWYRQILGQGPELLVQFQDESVVDDSQLPKDRFSAERLKGVDSTLKIQPAELGDSAMYLCASSLFTDTQYFGPGTRLTVL.

In its sample, this clone was seen a few times. This chain links TRBV7-9 with TRBJ2-7; perhaps TRBD1 as D (7 bases). V was cut by 5 bases and J by 5 bases, with 10 bases left in between. The CDR3 spans 12 residues. The germline CDR1 and CDR2 sequences are SEHNR and FQNEAQ (reference sequence). The CDR3 reads CASSAGGNEQYF. The CDR3 nucleotides read TGTGCCAGCAGCGCAGGGGGGAACGAGCAGTACTTC.

This chain links TRBV4-1 with TRBJ2-7; D may be TRBD1 (5 bases). The CDR3 loop spans 15 amino acids. Germline V gene lookup returns CDR1 MGHRA and CDR2 YSYEKL. Deletions cut 2 bases from V and 4 bases from J, with 15 bases between. The DNA of the CDR3 is TGCGCCAGCAGCCAATTTGACAGTGGGGTATACGAGCAGTACTTC. It yields the protein CASSQFDSGVYEQYF.

This chain connects TRBV9 to TRBJ1-1, with 7 bases matching TRBD1. CDR1 is SGDLS and CDR2 is YYNGEE in the germline V gene. This CDR3 contains 14 residues. V gave up 3 bases and J gave up 5 bases; unmatched junction bases: 7. The CDR3 region is CASSEGAGGTEAFF. The CDR3 region has the DNA TGTGCCAGCAGCGAGGGGGCAGGGGGTACTGAAGCTTTCTTT.

This chain connects TRBV7-8 to TRBJ2-7; TRBD1 is a possible D gene (6 bases). V was shortened by 5 bases and J by 5 bases, with 10 bases between the two germline ends. Germline values: CDR1 SGHVS, CDR2 FQNEAQ. The CDR3 totals 12 residues. CDR3 sequence: CASSIQGDEQYF. In nucleotides, the CDR3 is TGTGCCAGCAGCATACAGGGTGACGAGCAGTACTTC.

The rearrangement joins TRBV18 to TRBJ2-7; a possible D gene is TRBD1 (6 bases). Trimming pared 4 bases from V and 2 bases from J, leaving 12 bases between. The CDR3 consists of 14 residues. Germline V lookup: CDR1 KGHSH, CDR2 LQKENI. In DNA form, the CDR3 reads TGTGCCAGCTCACTTTGGGACAAGCCCTACGAGCAGTACTTC. Protein: CASSLWDKPYEQYF. Supplemented by reference TRBV18 and TRBJ2-7, the full variable domain reads NAGVMQNPRHLVRRRGQEARLRCSPMKGHSHVYWYRQLPEEGLKFMVYLQKENIIDESGMPKERFSAEFPKEGPSILRIQQVVRGDSAAYFCASSLWDKPYEQYFGPGTRLTVT.

The rearrangement joins TRBV18 to TRBJ2-3, with no clear D. Germline CDR1 KGHSH, CDR2 LQKENI. V lost 6 bases and J lost 7, with 11 bases in between. The length of the CDR3 is 12 residues. CDR3 in amino acids: CASSQVHYTQYF. The CDR3 DNA is TGTGCCAGCTCTCAAGTCCACTATACGCAGTATTTT.

V and J are TRBV13 and TRBJ2-5, with D perhaps being TRBD1 or TRBD2 (6 bases each). The J call is doubtful: the DNA matches TRBJ2-7 better. The CDR3 has 15 amino acids. The V gene's germline CDR1 is PRHDT and CDR2 FYEKMQ (reference sequence). The CDR3 sequence is CASSWGAPPGYEQYF. In nucleotides, the CDR3 is TGTGCCAGCAGCTGGGGGGCGCCCCCGGGGTACGAGCAGTACTTC.

V gene TRBV4-1 combines with J gene TRBJ1-1, with D uncertain. V lost 0 bases to trimming and J lost 0 bases, with 5 bases between them. The V gene's germline CDR1 is MGHRA and CDR2 YSYEKL. The CDR3 runs to 14 residues. CDR3 nucleotides: TGCGCCAGCAGCCAAGACCCGTTGAACACTGAAGCTTTCTTT. As protein: CASSQDPLNTEAFF.